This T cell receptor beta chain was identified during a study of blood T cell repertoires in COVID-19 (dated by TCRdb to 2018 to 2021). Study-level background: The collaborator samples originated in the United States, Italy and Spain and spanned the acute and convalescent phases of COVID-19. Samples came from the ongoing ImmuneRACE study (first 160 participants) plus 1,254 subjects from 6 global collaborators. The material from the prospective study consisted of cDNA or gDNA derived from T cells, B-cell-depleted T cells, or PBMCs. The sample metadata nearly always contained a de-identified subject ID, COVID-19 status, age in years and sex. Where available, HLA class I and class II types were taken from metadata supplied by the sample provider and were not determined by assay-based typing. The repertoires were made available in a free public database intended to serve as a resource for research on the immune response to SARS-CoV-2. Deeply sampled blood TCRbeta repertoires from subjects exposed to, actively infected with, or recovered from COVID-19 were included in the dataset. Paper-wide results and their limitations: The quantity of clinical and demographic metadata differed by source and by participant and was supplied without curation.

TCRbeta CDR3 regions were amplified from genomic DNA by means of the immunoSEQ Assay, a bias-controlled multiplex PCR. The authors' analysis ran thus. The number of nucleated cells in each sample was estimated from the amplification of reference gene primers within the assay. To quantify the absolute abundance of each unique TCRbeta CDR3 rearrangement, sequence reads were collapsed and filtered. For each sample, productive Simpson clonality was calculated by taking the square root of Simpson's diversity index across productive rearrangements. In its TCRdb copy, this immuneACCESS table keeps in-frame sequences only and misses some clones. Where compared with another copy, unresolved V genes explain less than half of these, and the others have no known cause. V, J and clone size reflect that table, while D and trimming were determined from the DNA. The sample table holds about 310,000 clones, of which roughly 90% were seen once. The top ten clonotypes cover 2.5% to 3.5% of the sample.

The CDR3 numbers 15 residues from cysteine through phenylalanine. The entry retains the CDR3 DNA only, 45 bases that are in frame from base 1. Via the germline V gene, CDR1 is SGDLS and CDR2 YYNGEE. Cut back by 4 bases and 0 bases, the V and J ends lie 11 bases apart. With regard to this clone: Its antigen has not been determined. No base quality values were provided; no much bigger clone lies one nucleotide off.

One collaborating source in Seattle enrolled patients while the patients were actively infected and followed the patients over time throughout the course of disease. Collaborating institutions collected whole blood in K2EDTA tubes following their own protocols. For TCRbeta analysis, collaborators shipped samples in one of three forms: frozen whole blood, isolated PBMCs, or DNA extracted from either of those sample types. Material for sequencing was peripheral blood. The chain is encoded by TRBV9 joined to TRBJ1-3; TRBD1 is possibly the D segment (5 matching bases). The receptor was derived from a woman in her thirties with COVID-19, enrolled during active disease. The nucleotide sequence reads TGTGCCAGCAGCCCCAGGGCTAGCTCTGGAAACACCATATATTTT. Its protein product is CASSPRASSGNTIYF.